The clone carrying this TCR delta chain has only a few counts. The antigen is unknown. This likely traces to a read error, being one base from a far larger clone. The sample contains more than one DNA sequence encoding this CDR3. The CDR3 totals 25 residues. Trimming shortened V by 4 bases and J by 0 bases, and 44 bases separated the two germline ends. Per the germline V gene, CDR1 is GEAIGNYY and CDR2 is EKD. Gammadelta T cells were flow-sorted from PBMC into Vgamma9/Vdelta2+ and Vdelta2-negative populations for bulk analysis. TCRdb re-called clones from the multiplex PCR reads via CATT. The sample has 93,000 or so delta-chain clones, 0.95% to 1% seen once. This sample was included in a study of γδ T cells in repeated Plasmodium falciparum infection. In the study overall: Each infection was followed by sampling at 21 days, plus baseline and some pre-infection draws. Study findings and constraints: Vdelta2-negative gammadelta repertoires, largely Vdelta1+, seemingly showed infection-driven waves of new clonal selection. Malian children's Vdelta2-negative repertoires appeared more expanded and less diverse than Australians'.

The sequence came from a pool of human donors (malaria-infected and uninfected, not separated). V gene TRDV2 combines with J gene TRDJ1, with a possible D match to TRDD3 (10 bases). Because TCRdb records no J gene, it was assigned here through a match of the DNA to germline. Sequenced material: gamma-delta T cells from blood. The CDR3 DNA reads as TGTGCCTGTGAGGGCCTTCCTACGTTTCCGTCACTGGGGGATCCCATTGTATATAACACCGATAAACTCATCTTT. Its translation is CACEGLPTFPSLGDPIVYNTDKLIF.